These 10 T cell receptor beta chains originate from one sample sequenced in a study of blood T cells in healthy people across ages. For the second PCR, which ran for roughly 7 to 11 cycles, a sample-barcoded 5' primer and a J-beta primer mix were used. TCRdb re-called the 5' RACE reads with MiXCR, one entry per CDR3 protein. The sample holds fewer than 650,000 distinct CDR3 sequences, around a quarter seen once. These data are also associated with another study on T cells of mothers and their children.

Sequencing was performed on blood. The receptors shown here come from a boy aged 2 to 10 in good health.

The rearrangement joins TRBV5-5 to TRBJ2-1; D may be TRBD1 or TRBD2 (6 bases each). The DNA matches TRBJ2-5 better at its end, which makes the J call doubtful. The CDR3 extends over 15 amino acids. Germline assignment: CDR1 SGHKS and CDR2 YYEKEE (reference sequence). The CDR3 nucleotides read TGTGCCAGCAGCTTGGCCGTAGGGGGGCAAGAGACCCAGTACTTC. Translation gives CASSLAVGGQETQYF.

This clonotype was detected many times. The chain uses TRBV2 and TRBJ1-1; the D is unclear. Germline assignment: CDR1 SNHLY and CDR2 FYNNEI. This CDR3 comprises 8 residues. The V gene lost 10 bases and the J gene lost 8 bases, with 5 bases spanning the gap. CDR3 in DNA: TGTGCCACGGCCGAAGCTTTCTTT. Amino acid sequence: CATAEAFF.

This chain links TRBV10-3 with TRBJ2-7; D gene unclear. The CDR3 consists of 16 residues. Trimming took off 0 bases at V and 2 bases at J, with 14 bases between the two ends. Per germline, CDR1 ENHRY and CDR2 SYGVKD. CDR3 in DNA: TGTGCCATCAGTGAGTCGCCAAATTGGGAACCCTACGAGCAGTACTTC. Translating gives CAISESPNWEPYEQYF.

Only a few counts were recorded for this clonotype. The V call is TRBV6-4, the J call TRBJ2-2, with no clear D. Trimming pared 8 bases from V and 3 bases from J, leaving 13 bases between. The CDR3 spans 14 residues. Germline values: CDR1 MRHNA, CDR2 SNTAGT. Here the CDR3 reads CASRTEGHTGELFF. The CDR3, as DNA: TGTGCCAGCCGAACAGAAGGCCACACCGGGGAGCTGTTTTTT.

The rearrangement uses TRBV5-5 and TRBJ1-1, with a weak D call TRBD1 (6 bases). This CDR3 contains 18 residues. From germline, CDR1 is SGHKS and CDR2 YYEKEE (reference sequence). V lost 3 bases and J 0 bases, leaving 21 bases between the germline ends. The CDR3 loop is CASSSWGRQDPMNTEAFF. CDR3 DNA: TGTGCCAGCAGCTCCTGGGGGCGACAGGACCCAATGAACACTGAAGCTTTCTTT.

This clonotype has only a few counts. The V gene is TRBV12-3 or TRBV12-4, the J gene TRBJ2-3; no definite D call. CDR3 length equals 12 residues. Between the trimmed V and J ends, which lost 5 bases and 5 bases, there was a span of 8 bases. DNA for the CDR3: TGTGCCAGCAGTCCGACTCAAGATACGCAGTATTTT. Its protein product is CASSPTQDTQYF.

The chain carries TRBV12-3 or TRBV12-4 and TRBJ2-7; D gene unclear. With 5 bases removed from V and 3 bases from J, the gap between germline ends came to 11 bases. The CDR3 extends over 13 amino acids. CDR3 in DNA: TGTGCCAGCAGTGTCAGTGCCCTCTACGAGCAGTACTTC. This sequence encodes CASSVSALYEQYF.

V and J are TRBV7-9 and TRBJ2-6; 8 bases are a match to TRBD1. The germline V gene encodes CDR1 SEHNR and CDR2 FQNEAQ (reference sequence). CDR3 length: 19 residues. Trimming cost V 0 bases and J 1 base; bases outside gene matches: 8. Here the CDR3 reads CASSLAWDRPVSGANVLTF. The DNA for the CDR3 is TGTGCCAGCAGCTTAGCCTGGGACAGGCCGGTGTCTGGGGCCAACGTCCTGACTTTC.

The chain employs TRBV18 and TRBJ2-3; D is uncertain. The germline V gene encodes CDR1 KGHSH and CDR2 LQKENI. V lost 7 bases to trimming and J lost 3 bases, with 11 bases between them. This CDR3 contains 13 residues. The CDR3: CASLTSRTDTQYF. In nucleotides, the CDR3 is TGTGCCAGCTTAACTTCTAGGACAGATACGCAGTATTTT.

The chain uses TRBV4-2 and TRBJ1-1; D is unclear. CDR3 size: 15 residues. V gave up 3 bases and J gave up 7 bases, with 18 bases separating them. Germline values: CDR1 LGHNA, CDR2 YNFKEQ. CDR3 in amino acids: CASSHLPGSLGEAFF. As DNA, the CDR3 is TGTGCCAGCAGCCACCTTCCCGGATCATTGGGTGAAGCTTTCTTT.